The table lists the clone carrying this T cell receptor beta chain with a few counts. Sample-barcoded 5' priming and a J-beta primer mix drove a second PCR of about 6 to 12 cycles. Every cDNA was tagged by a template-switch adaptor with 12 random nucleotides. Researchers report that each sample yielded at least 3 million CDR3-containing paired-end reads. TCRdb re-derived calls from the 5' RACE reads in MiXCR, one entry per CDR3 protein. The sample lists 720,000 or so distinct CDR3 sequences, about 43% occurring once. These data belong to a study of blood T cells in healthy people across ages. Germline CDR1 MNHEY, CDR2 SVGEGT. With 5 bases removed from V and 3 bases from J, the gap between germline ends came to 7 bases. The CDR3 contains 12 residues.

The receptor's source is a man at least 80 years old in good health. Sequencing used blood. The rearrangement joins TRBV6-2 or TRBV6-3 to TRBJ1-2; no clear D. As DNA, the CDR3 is TGTGCCAGCAGTCTGATAGACTATGGCTACACCTTC. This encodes CASSLIDYGYTF.